One sample yielded the 4 T cell receptor beta chains listed below, sequenced in a study of blood T cells in healthy people across ages. The authors ran a second PCR of roughly 7 to 11 cycles using a sample-barcoded 5' primer and a J-beta primer mix. TCRdb reanalysed the 5' RACE reads using MiXCR and keeps one entry per CDR3 protein. The table records some 760,000 distinct CDR3 sequences, roughly 25% of them present only once. The sample was also linked to a second study, of T cells of mothers and their children.

Sample: blood. The receptors originated from a boy between 10 and 17 years old in good health.

This clonotype was detected many times. V gene TRBV28 combines with J gene TRBJ2-7; possibly TRBD2 for D (5 bases). CDR1 is MDHEN, CDR2 SYDVKM, per germline. The CDR3 is made up of 12 amino acids. The V end lost 6 bases, the J end lost 2 bases, and 8 bases lay between the germline ends. This CDR3 is CASSLATYEQYF. The CDR3 nucleotides read TGTGCCAGCAGCTTAGCGACCTACGAGCAGTACTTC.

The CDR3 spells CSVEPTSGGRAYNEQFF. The CDR3 DNA reads TGCAGCGTTGAGCCCACCTCCGGCGGGAGGGCCTACAATGAGCAGTTCTTC. This rearrangement joins TRBV29-1 to TRBJ2-1; 9 bases align to TRBD2. Germline V gene data show CDR1 as SQVTM and CDR2 as ANQGSEA. V dropped 3 bases and J dropped 2; count of bases not matched to a gene: 11. The CDR3 runs to 17 residues.

In this sample, this clonotype turned up once. This chain joins TRBV6-5 and TRBJ2-5, with 10 nucleotides matching TRBD2. The V and J ends lost 1 base and 5 bases, in that order; junction bases with no gene match: 16. Germline V gene sequence: CDR1 MNHEY, CDR2 SVGAGI. CDR3 length: 19 amino acids. CDR3 DNA: TGTGCCAGCAGTTACTTCCAAATAGCGGGAGGTACAGGGGCGGAGACCCAGTACTTC. Encoded protein: CASSYFQIAGGTGAETQYF.

Only a few counts were recorded for this clonotype. CDR3 sequence reads: CASSEPGARGYNEQFF. CDR3 DNA sequence: TGTGCCAGCAGCGAACCCGGGGCTCGGGGGTACAATGAGCAGTTCTTC. The chain joins TRBV2 to TRBJ2-1, with D maybe TRBD2 (6 bases). This CDR3 region has 16 residues. Trimming pared 6 bases from V and 4 bases from J, leaving 19 bases between. Germline-derived CDR1 and CDR2 are SNHLY and FYNNEI.